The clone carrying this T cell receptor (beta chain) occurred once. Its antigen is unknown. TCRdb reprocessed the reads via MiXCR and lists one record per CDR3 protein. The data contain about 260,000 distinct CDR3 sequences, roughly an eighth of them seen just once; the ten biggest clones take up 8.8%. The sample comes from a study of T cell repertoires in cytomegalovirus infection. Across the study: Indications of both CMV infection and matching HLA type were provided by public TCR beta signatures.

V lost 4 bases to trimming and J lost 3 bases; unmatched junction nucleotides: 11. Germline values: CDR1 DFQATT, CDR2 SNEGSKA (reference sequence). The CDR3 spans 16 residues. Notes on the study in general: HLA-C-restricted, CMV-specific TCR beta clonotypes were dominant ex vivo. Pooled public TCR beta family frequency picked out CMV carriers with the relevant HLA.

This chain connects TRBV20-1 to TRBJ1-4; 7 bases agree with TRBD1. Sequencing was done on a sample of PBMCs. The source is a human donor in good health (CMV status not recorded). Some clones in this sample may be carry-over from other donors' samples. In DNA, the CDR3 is TGCAGTGCTACGTCTGCCGGGACAGTTCCTAATGAAAAACTGTTTTTT. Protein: CSATSAGTVPNEKLFF.